These T cell receptor beta chains were read from a single sample in a study of vaccination and CD4 T cells after COVID-19. TCRdb redid the calling of the PCR reads with MiXCR, one entry per CDR3 protein. The sample lists approximately 16,000 distinct CDR3 sequences, 52% seen once, with roughly 3.7% in the top ten. What these receptors recognize is not known. The input for sequencing was CD4+ T cells from blood, cultured in vitro, taken before SARS-CoV-2 vaccination. Receptors were obtained from a human donor who had recovered from COVID-19. Both conserved end residues are part of each CDR3. The order of the fields is J gene, V gene, D gene, clone size, CDR3 protein, CDR3 DNA. The D gene is left open where the match is weak. Only part of the rows carry a size: once, few, many, or a class if the clone is expanded.

j_gene: TRBJ2-7; v_gene: TRBV7-9; d_gene: -; abundance: -; CDR3aa: CASSLAGPPYEQYF; CDR3nt: TGTGCCAGCAGCTTAGCGGGACCCCCCTACGAGCAGTACTTC
j_gene: TRBJ2-7; v_gene: TRBV5-5; d_gene: -; abundance: -; CDR3aa: CASSLESQSGYEQYF; CDR3nt: TGTGCCAGCAGCTTGGAGTCACAGTCCGGATACGAGCAGTACTTC
j_gene: TRBJ1-2; v_gene: TRBV29-1; d_gene: -; abundance: few; CDR3aa: CSDRTPFRGYTF; CDR3nt: TGCTCAGACAGGACCCCCTTTCGTGGCTACACCTTC
j_gene: TRBJ2-2; v_gene: TRBV6-1; d_gene: -; abundance: -; CDR3aa: CASSTVTGELFF; CDR3nt: TGTGCCAGCAGCACGGTCACCGGGGAGCTGTTTTTT
j_gene: TRBJ1-2; v_gene: TRBV6-1; d_gene: -; abundance: -; CDR3aa: CASSEAGLYGYTF; CDR3nt: TGTGCCAGCAGTGAAGCAGGGCTCTATGGCTACACCTTC
j_gene: TRBJ1-1; v_gene: TRBV12-3/TRBV12-4; d_gene: -; abundance: once; CDR3aa: CASSPLAMNTEAFF; CDR3nt: TGTGCCAGCAGTCCTTTGGCCATGAACACTGAAGCTTTCTTT
j_gene: TRBJ1-1; v_gene: TRBV4-2; d_gene: -; abundance: few; CDR3aa: CASSQGRETEAFF; CDR3nt: TGTGCCAGTAGCCAAGGCAGGGAGACTGAAGCTTTCTTT
j_gene: TRBJ2-5; v_gene: TRBV12-3/TRBV12-4; d_gene: -; abundance: few; CDR3aa: CASSFRRSQETQYF; CDR3nt: TGTGCCAGCAGTTTCAGACGGTCCCAAGAGACCCAGTACTTC
j_gene: TRBJ2-3; v_gene: TRBV27; d_gene: -; abundance: -; CDR3aa: CASSSGPPATDTQYF; CDR3nt: TGTGCCAGCAGTTCCGGGCCGCCAGCTACAGATACGCAGTATTTT
j_gene: TRBJ2-7; v_gene: TRBV6-1; d_gene: -; abundance: -; CDR3aa: CASSESPGDAYEQYF; CDR3nt: TGTGCCAGCAGTGAAAGCCCAGGAGACGCCTACGAGCAGTACTTC
j_gene: TRBJ2-5; v_gene: TRBV20-1; d_gene: TRBD1; abundance: -; CDR3aa: CSARPRDRIMETQYF; CDR3nt: TGCAGTGCTAGGCCACGGGACAGGATTATGGAGACCCAGTACTTC
j_gene: TRBJ1-2; v_gene: TRBV4-1; d_gene: -; abundance: -; CDR3aa: CASSQGQGANYGYTF; CDR3nt: TGCGCCAGCAGCCAAGGCCAGGGAGCTAACTATGGCTACACCTTC
j_gene: TRBJ2-3; v_gene: TRBV5-1; d_gene: -; abundance: -; CDR3aa: CASSFRGTPGTDTQYF; CDR3nt: TGCGCCAGCAGCTTTCGTGGGACCCCCGGCACAGATACGCAGTATTTT
j_gene: TRBJ1-5; v_gene: TRBV7-9; d_gene: -; abundance: -; CDR3aa: CASSKGPSGNQPQHF; CDR3nt: TGTGCCAGCAGCAAAGGGCCCAGCGGCAATCAGCCCCAGCATTTT
j_gene: TRBJ2-5; v_gene: TRBV12-3/TRBV12-4; d_gene: -; abundance: few; CDR3aa: CASSFQETQYF; CDR3nt: TGTGCCAGCAGTTTTCAAGAGACCCAGTACTTC
j_gene: TRBJ1-2; v_gene: TRBV7-2; d_gene: -; abundance: -; CDR3aa: CASSLDVWAEQNYGYTF; CDR3nt: TGTGCCAGCAGCTTAGATGTGTGGGCAGAACAGAACTATGGCTACACCTTC
j_gene: TRBJ2-1; v_gene: TRBV7-2; d_gene: -; abundance: once; CDR3aa: CASSKSGLAYNEQFF; CDR3nt: TGTGCCAGCAGCAAATCGGGACTGGCCTACAATGAGCAGTTCTTC
j_gene: TRBJ2-1; v_gene: TRBV11-2; d_gene: -; abundance: -; CDR3aa: CASSLDPGPEDVF; CDR3nt: TGTGCCAGCAGCTTAGATCCCGGACCCGAAGATGTCTTC
j_gene: TRBJ2-1; v_gene: TRBV7-3; d_gene: TRBD2; abundance: -; CDR3aa: CASSPVAGAYNEQFF; CDR3nt: TGTGCCAGCAGCCCCGTAGCGGGGGCCTACAATGAGCAGTTCTTC
j_gene: TRBJ2-7; v_gene: TRBV6-5; d_gene: -; abundance: -; CDR3aa: CASSYGGRGPEEQYF; CDR3nt: TGTGCCAGCAGTTACGGGGGCAGGGGCCCTGAAGAGCAGTACTTC
j_gene: TRBJ1-2; v_gene: TRBV6-5; d_gene: -; abundance: few; CDR3aa: CASSYFNRVDYGYTF; CDR3nt: TGTGCCAGCAGTTACTTCAACAGGGTAGACTATGGCTACACCTTC
j_gene: TRBJ1-1; v_gene: TRBV2; d_gene: TRBD1; abundance: -; CDR3aa: CASSVGDRGRTF; CDR3nt: TGTGCCAGCAGTGTGGGGGACAGGGGGCGCACCTTT
j_gene: TRBJ1-2; v_gene: TRBV28; d_gene: -; abundance: few; CDR3aa: CASSGGAGNYGYTF; CDR3nt: TGTGCCAGCAGCGGAGGGGCGGGTAACTATGGCTACACCTTC
j_gene: TRBJ1-6; v_gene: TRBV12-3/TRBV12-4; d_gene: TRBD1; abundance: -; CDR3aa: CASRGQGARPSPLHF; CDR3nt: TGTGCCAGCAGGGGCCAGGGGGCGAGACCATCACCCCTCCACTTT
j_gene: TRBJ1-2; v_gene: TRBV6-2/TRBV6-3; d_gene: TRBD1; abundance: -; CDR3aa: CASSSPGGTDYGYTF; CDR3nt: TGTGCCAGCAGTAGCCCAGGGGGAACGGACTATGGCTACACCTTC
j_gene: TRBJ2-3; v_gene: TRBV10-1; d_gene: -; abundance: once; CDR3aa: CASSPDQDTDTQYF; CDR3nt: TGCGCCAGCAGCCCAGACCAGGACACAGATACGCAGTATTTT
j_gene: TRBJ1-1; v_gene: TRBV21-1; d_gene: -; abundance: -; CDR3aa: CASSKIRRDPNTEAFF; CDR3nt: TGTGCCAGCAGCAAAATCAGGAGGGATCCGAACACTGAAGCTTTCTTT
j_gene: TRBJ2-1; v_gene: TRBV5-1; d_gene: -; abundance: once; CDR3aa: CASSLLGDSYNEQFF; CDR3nt: TGCGCCAGCAGCTTGCTCGGGGACTCCTACAATGAGCAGTTCTTC
j_gene: TRBJ2-3; v_gene: TRBV20-1; d_gene: TRBD2; abundance: few; CDR3aa: CSARWLAGGRTQYF; CDR3nt: TGCAGTGCCAGGTGGCTAGCGGGAGGGCGAACGCAGTATTTT
j_gene: TRBJ1-1; v_gene: TRBV7-8; d_gene: -; abundance: -; CDR3aa: CATERGRNTEAFF; CDR3nt: TGTGCTACAGAACGGGGAAGGAACACTGAAGCTTTCTTT
j_gene: TRBJ1-1; v_gene: TRBV28; d_gene: TRBD1; abundance: few; CDR3aa: CASRPSGTGVWTEAFF; CDR3nt: TGTGCCAGCAGACCATCTGGGACAGGGGTTTGGACTGAAGCTTTCTTT
j_gene: TRBJ1-2; v_gene: TRBV7-8; d_gene: TRBD1; abundance: few; CDR3aa: CASSPRQGAGSGYTF; CDR3nt: TGTGCCAGCAGCCCAAGACAGGGGGCGGGTTCTGGCTACACCTTC
j_gene: TRBJ2-1; v_gene: TRBV11-3; d_gene: -; abundance: -; CDR3aa: CASSGGAANEQFF; CDR3nt: TGTGCCAGCAGCGGTGGGGCAGCGAATGAGCAGTTCTTC
j_gene: TRBJ2-5; v_gene: TRBV6-2/TRBV6-3; d_gene: TRBD2; abundance: -; CDR3aa: CASSPDRVAGAETQYF; CDR3nt: TGTGCCAGCAGTCCTGACAGGGTAGCGGGGGCCGAGACCCAGTACTTC
j_gene: TRBJ2-3; v_gene: TRBV2; d_gene: -; abundance: -; CDR3aa: CASSVWISTDTQYF; CDR3nt: TGTGCCAGCAGTGTTTGGATTAGCACAGATACGCAGTATTTT
j_gene: TRBJ2-2; v_gene: TRBV6-5; d_gene: -; abundance: few; CDR3aa: CASSYRTAGGELFF; CDR3nt: TGTGCCAGCAGTTACCGGACAGCAGGCGGGGAGCTGTTTTTT
j_gene: TRBJ2-3; v_gene: TRBV5-4; d_gene: -; abundance: -; CDR3aa: CASGLEGRSTDTQYF; CDR3nt: TGTGCCAGCGGCTTGGAGGGCAGAAGCACAGATACGCAGTATTTT
j_gene: TRBJ2-2; v_gene: TRBV20-1; d_gene: TRBD2; abundance: -; CDR3aa: CSARELAGPNTGELFF; CDR3nt: TGCAGTGCTAGGGAACTAGCGGGACCGAACACCGGGGAGCTGTTTTTT
j_gene: TRBJ2-4; v_gene: TRBV6-1; d_gene: -; abundance: -; CDR3aa: CASSPDPEDIQYF; CDR3nt: TGTGCCAGCAGCCCGGATCCCGAGGACATTCAGTACTTC
j_gene: TRBJ1-1; v_gene: TRBV19; d_gene: TRBD1; abundance: -; CDR3aa: CASRQGLNTEAFF; CDR3nt: TGTGCCAGCAGACAGGGTTTGAACACTGAAGCTTTCTTT
j_gene: TRBJ2-7; v_gene: TRBV7-2; d_gene: TRBD2; abundance: few; CDR3aa: CASHLLGGSSYEQYF; CDR3nt: TGTGCCAGCCACCTTTTGGGGGGGAGCTCCTACGAGCAGTACTTC
j_gene: TRBJ2-2; v_gene: TRBV28; d_gene: TRBD2; abundance: -; CDR3aa: CASLGLAGYTGELFF; CDR3nt: TGTGCCAGCCTGGGGCTAGCGGGTTACACCGGGGAGCTGTTTTTT
j_gene: TRBJ2-3; v_gene: TRBV27; d_gene: TRBD2; abundance: -; CDR3aa: CASSLTSGSTDTQYF; CDR3nt: TGTGCCAGCAGTCTAACTAGCGGTTCCACAGATACGCAGTATTTT
j_gene: TRBJ2-4; v_gene: TRBV7-9; d_gene: -; abundance: -; CDR3aa: CASSPAPDKPLRYF; CDR3nt: TGTGCCAGCAGCCCCGCCCCCGACAAACCCCTTAGGTACTTC
j_gene: TRBJ1-6; v_gene: TRBV6-1; d_gene: -; abundance: -; CDR3aa: CATANTRANNSPLHF; CDR3nt: TGTGCCACCGCGAACACCCGGGCCAATAATTCACCCCTCCACTTT
j_gene: TRBJ1-1; v_gene: TRBV7-9; d_gene: TRBD1; abundance: -; CDR3aa: CASSLRAGQGNAEAFF; CDR3nt: TGTGCCAGCAGCTTAAGGGCCGGACAGGGGAATGCTGAAGCTTTCTTT
j_gene: TRBJ1-2; v_gene: TRBV6-5; d_gene: -; abundance: -; CDR3aa: CASSFLGGDYGYTF; CDR3nt: TGTGCCAGCAGTTTCCTCGGAGGGGACTATGGCTACACCTTC
j_gene: TRBJ1-2; v_gene: TRBV5-4; d_gene: -; abundance: -; CDR3aa: CASSLPTEGYTF; CDR3nt: TGTGCCAGCAGCCTACCGACAGAGGGCTACACCTTC
j_gene: TRBJ2-1; v_gene: TRBV20-1; d_gene: -; abundance: -; CDR3aa: CSAARSADEQFF; CDR3nt: TGCAGTGCTGCGCGCTCGGCGGATGAGCAGTTCTTC
j_gene: TRBJ1-1; v_gene: TRBV6-1; d_gene: -; abundance: -; CDR3aa: CASTLDQAMNTEAFF; CDR3nt: TGTGCCAGCACCTTAGATCAAGCCATGAACACTGAAGCTTTCTTT